The present T cell receptor beta chain was sequenced within a study of regulatory T cells in long-lasting Graves disease. Study-wide findings and caveats: The analysis examined peripheral blood only and excluded thyroid tissue. Limited sample numbers may have lowered accuracy.

The length of the CDR3 is 15 residues. Trimming removed 10 bases from V and 5 bases from J, with 20 bases in between. CDR1 is MDHEN and CDR2 is SYDVKM in the germline V gene. This clonotype came up many times. As yet, its antigen is unknown. Arm-PCR of CDR3 regions and iRepertoire HTBI primers were the basis on which TCR beta libraries were built. MiXCR was run by TCRdb on the multiplex PCR reads, yielding one entry per CDR3 protein. The sample lists approximately 350,000 distinct CDR3 sequences; roughly 24% were seen once. Regarding time point: persistent/refractory GD, antithyroid drugs over 5 years with positive TRAb. PBMC RNA served as the TCR library source. Graves' disease was diagnosed by American Thyroid Association guidelines. The patients included were those that came from an endocrinology department in Xi'an, China.

Sequencing used peripheral blood mononuclear cells (PBMCs), obtained when the disease was refractory, from a patient treated with antithyroid drugs. This TCR derives from a woman between 40 and 50 years old with Graves disease. The chain recombines TRBV28 with TRBJ2-2; the D gene is possibly TRBD2 (6 bases). CDR3 loop: CATKDGGRGTGELFF. CDR3 bases: TGTGCCACGAAGGACGGGGGACGGGGTACCGGGGAGCTGTTTTTT.